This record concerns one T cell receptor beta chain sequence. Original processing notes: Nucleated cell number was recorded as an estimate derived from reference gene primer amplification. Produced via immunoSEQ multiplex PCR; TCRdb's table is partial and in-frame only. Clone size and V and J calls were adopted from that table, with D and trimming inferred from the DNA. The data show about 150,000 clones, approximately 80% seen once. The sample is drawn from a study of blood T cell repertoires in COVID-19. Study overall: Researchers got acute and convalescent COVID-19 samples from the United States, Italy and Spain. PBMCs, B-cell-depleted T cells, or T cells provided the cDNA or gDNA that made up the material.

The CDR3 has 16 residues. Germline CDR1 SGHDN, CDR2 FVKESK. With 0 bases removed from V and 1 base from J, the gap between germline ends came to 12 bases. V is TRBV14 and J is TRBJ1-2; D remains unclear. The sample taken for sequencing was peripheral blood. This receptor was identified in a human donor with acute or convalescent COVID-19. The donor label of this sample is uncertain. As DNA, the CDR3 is TGTGCCAGCAGCCAAGATTTTGAGGGTATTAACTATGGCTACACCTTC. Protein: CASSQDFEGINYGYTF.